One sample yielded the 28 T cell receptor beta chains listed below, sequenced in a study of metastatic and nonmetastatic thyroid tumors (dated by TCRdb to the early 2020s). No patient had received any treatment before thyroid surgery. The protocol used for the library was PCR. Sequencing was carried out with an Illumina HiSeq 4000. TCRdb reran the public reads through fastp at Q25 and MiXCR, keeping productive beta chains. The sample profile shows about 49,000 clones; 20% of them were found once. Approximately 4% of the sample rests with the top ten. Input material: blood. These receptors were taken from a female donor with papillary thyroid cancer or a benign thyroid nodule (not recorded which). Some clones in this sample may be carry-over from other donors' samples.

This clone came up many times. Other DNA sequences in the same sample also yield this CDR3. J is TRBJ2-7 and V is TRBV6-1; no clear D gene. V lost 6 bases to trimming and J lost 7 bases, with 10 bases between them. The CDR3 consists of 11 residues. In germline, CDR1 is MNHNS, CDR2 SASEGT. This chain's CDR3 is CASSSVGEQYF. Written as DNA, the CDR3 is TGTGCCAGCAGCTCGGTCGGAGAGCAGTACTTC.

A note on this clone: A junction end diverges from the germline sequence, so it may reflect a read error. This chain joins TRBV2 and TRBJ2-3; the D gene could be TRBD1 or TRBD2 (5 bases each). The CDR3 extends over 15 amino acids. Germline CDR1 is SNHLY and CDR2 is FYNNEI. CDR3 DNA sequence: TGTGCCAGCAGTGGAGGGGCAATCAGCACAGATACTCAGTTTTTT. Translation gives CASSGGAISTDTQFF.

This clone has ten or more counts. The chain combines TRBV27 with TRBJ2-1; D might be TRBD2 (6 bases). Germline V CDR1 and CDR2: MNHEY, SMNVEV (reference sequence). The CDR3 length is 14 residues. Trimming took 6 bases from V and 6 from J, leaving 15 bases between them. This CDR3 is CASSFGGDSNEQFF. The DNA of the CDR3 is TGTGCCAGCAGCTTTGGCGGGGATAGCAATGAGCAGTTCTTC.

This clone appeared a single time. It may be a read error: a sequence one base away is much more abundant. V is TRBV7-7 and J is TRBJ2-5; the match to TRBD1 covers 7 bases. CDR1 is SSHAT, CDR2 FNYEAQ, per germline (reference sequence). This CDR3 region has 13 residues. The CDR3 DNA reads as TGTGCTAGCAGATTTGACAGGGAAGAGACCCAGTACTTC. Translated: CASRFDREETQYF.

This clone was recorded many times. The gene calls are TRBV5-1 and TRBJ2-3, with TRBD2 matching 13 bases. The CDR3 totals 17 residues. The V gene's germline CDR1 is SGHRS and CDR2 YFSETQ. Unmatched junction bases numbered 6, after V lost 4 bases and J lost 1 base. CDR3 loop: CASSGGLAGAGTDTQYF. The DNA for the CDR3 is TGCGCCAGCAGCGGCGGACTAGCGGGAGCTGGCACAGATACGCAGTATTTT.

This clone was seen repeatedly, ten times or more. The V call is TRBV28, the J call TRBJ1-1, with unresolved D. V lost 2 bases to trimming and J lost 8 bases, with 9 bases between them. The germline CDR1 and CDR2 sequences are MDHEN and SYDVKM. The CDR3 has 12 amino acids. CDR3 region: CASSLGYSEAFF. In nucleotides, the CDR3 is TGTGCCAGCAGTTTAGGGTACTCCGAAGCTTTCTTT.

About this clone: Germline and junction disagree at one end, which may indicate a read error. The rearrangement joins TRBV19 to TRBJ2-3, with D possibly being TRBD1 or TRBD2 (5 bases each). CDR3 length: 17 amino acids. Germline CDR1 reads LNHDA; CDR2 reads SQIVND (reference sequence). CDR3 coding DNA: TGTGCCAGTATTAGCCCCAGAGGGGAACCTAGCACAGATACGCAGGATTTT. Translated: CASISPRGEPSTDTQDF.

This clone was detected many times. The same CDR3 arises from other DNA sequences in this sample as well. The chain carries TRBV24-1 and TRBJ2-4; 9 nucleotides agree with TRBD1. The V gene's germline CDR1 is KGHDR and CDR2 SFDVKD. The CDR3 consists of 16 residues. Germline trimming cut 5 bases from V and 1 base from J; bases unmatched to any gene: 5. The CDR3 DNA follows: TGTGCCACCAGTGGAAGGGACAGGGATGCCAAAAACATTCAGTACTTC. Amino acids: CATSGRDRDAKNIQYF.

With respect to this clone: Its ends do not fully match the called genes, so a read error is possible. This chain links TRBV4-1 with TRBJ2-2, with a possible D match to TRBD2 (5 bases). Looked up from germline, CDR1 is MGHRA and CDR2 is YSYEKL. The CDR3 is 15 amino acids. The CDR3 here is CASSQVYRGTGELIF. The CDR3 DNA reads as TGCGCCAGCAGCCAAGTGTACCGCGGCACCGGGGAGCTGATTTTT.

CDR3 in DNA: TGTGCCAGCAGTCCCTGGGACAGTATATGGTACGAGCAGTACTTC. It codes for CASSPWDSIWYEQYF. This rearrangement joins TRBV6-1 to TRBJ2-7; 7 bases match TRBD1. After removal of 5 bases from V and 4 bases from J, the junction contained 11 bases not matched to a gene. In germline, CDR1 is MNHNS, CDR2 SASEGT. This CDR3 is built from 15 residues.

The table lists this clone with many counts. The chain employs TRBV9 and TRBJ2-5; a possible D gene is TRBD2 (5 bases). V was clipped by 0 bases and J by 8 bases, with 11 bases between them. The germline V gene has CDR1 SGDLS and CDR2 YYNGEE. This CDR3 spans 13 amino acids. CDR3: CASSVDGETTQYF. The CDR3 bases are TGTGCCAGCAGCGTAGATGGGGAGACCACCCAGTACTTC.

Remarks on this clone: This sequence may be a read error, since a much larger clone differs from it by one base. Distinct nucleotide sequences in the sample also encode this CDR3. The V gene is TRBV7-9, the J gene TRBJ2-2, with 8 bases that match TRBD1. CDR3 length equals 14 residues. Trimming took 10 bases from V and 3 from J; bases not matched to a gene: 7. CDR1 SEHNR and CDR2 FQNEAQ come from the germline V gene (reference sequence). CDR3: CATSGQGYTGELFF. CDR3 sequence (DNA): TGTGCCACCTCTGGACAGGGTTACACCGGGGAGCTGTTTTTT.

The table lists this clone with a count of one. The chain combines TRBV18 with TRBJ2-1; 7 nucleotides align to TRBD2. J was trimmed by 8 bases and V by 5 bases; bases with no gene match: 15. The CDR3 length is 16 residues. Looked up from germline, CDR1 is KGHSH and CDR2 is LQKENI. The DNA for the CDR3 is TGTGCCAGCTCAGACCTACTAGCGTCAGCCGGGGATGAGCAGTTCTTC. The encoded protein is CASSDLLASAGDEQFF. Looking up the rest from reference TRBV18 and TRBJ2-1 gives the full variable domain: NAGVMQNPRHLVRRRGQEARLRCSPMKGHSHVYWYRQLPEEGLKFMVYLQKENIIDESGMPKERFSAEFPKEGPSILRIQQVVRGDSAAYFCASSDLLASAGDEQFFGPGTRLTVL.

J is TRBJ1-2 and V is TRBV28; D is uncertain. Trimming took 3 bases from V and 6 from J, leaving 20 bases between them. Per germline, CDR1 MDHEN and CDR2 SYDVKM. The CDR3 extends over 16 amino acids. CDR3 residues: CASSFGWSTPLHGYTF. The CDR3 coding sequence is TGTGCCAGCAGTTTTGGGTGGAGCACCCCTCTCCATGGCTACACCTTC.

The chain joins TRBV11-1 to TRBJ2-6; 9 positions agree with TRBD1. Germline CDR1 is SGHAT and CDR2 is FQDESV (reference sequence). The CDR3 spans 17 residues. V shed 7 bases, J shed 3 bases, and the junction held 10 bases outside the gene matches. DNA of the CDR3: TGTGCCAGCAAGAGGACAGGGGTTATCTATGGGGCCAACGTCCTGACTTTC. It codes for CASKRTGVIYGANVLTF.

Details on this clone: One junction end does not reproduce the germline sequence, and a read error may be involved. The CDR3: CNARSTSGRSDEQYF. Here the CDR3 DNA reads TGCAATGCTAGGTCTACTAGCGGGAGGTCCGACGAGCAGTACTTC. The rearrangement joins TRBV20-1 to TRBJ2-7; 12 nucleotides align to TRBD2. This CDR3 is 15 amino acids long. Germline CDR1 DFQATT, CDR2 SNEGSKA (reference sequence).

This clone was seen many times. The rearrangement joins TRBV12-3 or TRBV12-4 to TRBJ2-7; unclear D gene. The V end was cut by 5 bases, the J end by 1 base, with 3 bases between. This CDR3 has 11 residues. The CDR3 nucleotides are TGTGCCAGCAGTCCGTCCTACGAGCAGTACTTC. Translated, it gives CASSPSYEQYF.

This clone was recorded a few times. The CDR3 DNA reads as TGTGCCAGCAGTTTATGGCCCGGACAGGACCCTAGGGATGAGCAGTTCTTC. Translating it yields CASSLWPGQDPRDEQFF. This sequence joins TRBV28 and TRBJ2-1; TRBD1 matches at 7 bases. The germline gives CDR1 MDHEN, CDR2 SYDVKM. The V and J ends lost 0 bases and 8 bases, in that order; junction bases with no gene match: 13. CDR3 size: 17 residues.

The sample holds many counts of this clone. The gene calls are TRBV19 and TRBJ1-3; the match to TRBD1 covers 7 bases. Germline CDR1 is LNHDA and CDR2 is SQIVND (reference sequence). V was pared by 7 bases and J by 11 bases, with 11 bases of the junction left unmatched. This CDR3 comprises 13 residues. In DNA form, the CDR3 reads TGTGCCAGTACTCGGGACAGACCGGGTGCCATATATTTT. Translating gives CASTRDRPGAIYF.

This clone was counted a single time. A much larger clone sits a single nucleotide away, making a read error possible. It is likely a read error, because the conserved phenylalanine at the end of the CDR3 is missing. V usage is TRBV3-1 and J usage is TRBJ2-5; 7 bases fit TRBD2. The germline CDR1 and CDR2 sequences are LGHDT and YNNKEL (reference sequence). V gave up 1 base and J gave up 2 bases; unmatched junction bases: 13. This CDR3 is 18 amino acids long. The CDR3 here is CASSQGVRAGVGQETQYS. CDR3 DNA: TGTGCCAGCAGCCAAGGGGTTAGGGCGGGAGTAGGGCAAGAGACCCAGTACTCC.

The genes are TRBV3-1 and TRBJ2-7, with TRBD2 identical over 7 bases. V trimming: 7 bases; J trimming: 0 bases; junction bases outside the gene matches: 9. Germline lookup yields CDR1 LGHDT and CDR2 YNNKEL (reference sequence). CDR3 size: 15 residues. The CDR3 DNA reads as TGTGCCAGCATCCCCGAGTTAGCGGGCTCCTACGAGCAGTACTTC. Translated, it gives CASIPELAGSYEQYF.

This clone has a count of ten or more. This same CDR3 is encoded by further DNA sequences in the sample. J is TRBJ2-1 and V is TRBV30; 14 bases are shared with TRBD2. The CDR3 length is 13 residues. V trimming: 2 bases; J trimming: 15 bases; junction bases outside the gene matches: 6. CDR1 GTSNPN and CDR2 SVGIG come from the germline V gene (reference sequence). DNA of the CDR3: TGTGCCTGGAGTACGGGACTAGCGGGAGTGAGGTTCTTC. Its translation is CAWSTGLAGVRFF.

V usage is TRBV12-3 or TRBV12-4 and J usage is TRBJ2-7; TRBD1 matches at 7 bases. The ends lost 6 bases at V and 5 bases at J; junction bases unmatched: 13. This CDR3 region has 15 residues. The CDR3 nucleotides are TGTGCCAGCAGGGGCCTCCGTGACAGGGTCCACGAGCAGTACTTC. Translating gives CASRGLRDRVHEQYF.

This clone was observed many times. The CDR3 DNA reads as TGCGCCAGCAGGACGACCGGGGAGCTGTTTTTT. Amino acid sequence: CASRTTGELFF. The genes are TRBV5-1 and TRBJ2-2; no clear D. Germline V gene lookup returns CDR1 SGHRS and CDR2 YFSETQ. V lost 5 bases, J lost 5 bases, and 4 bases lay in between. The CDR3 covers 11 residues.

V is TRBV7-3 and J is TRBJ2-7, with 7 bases aligning to TRBD2. The V segment lost 6 bases and the J segment 7 bases; nucleotides outside the gene matches: 9. Germline CDR1 is SGHTA and CDR2 is FQGTGA. This CDR3 comprises 13 residues. The CDR3 protein is CASRRGPGGEQYF. CDR3 in DNA: TGTGCCAGCAGGCGGGGACCCGGGGGGGAGCAGTACTTC.

At least ten counts were recorded for this clone. The gene calls are TRBV19 and TRBJ1-1; D unresolved. The CDR3 has 13 amino acids. Germline CDR1 and CDR2: LNHDA and SQIVND (reference sequence). Between the trimmed V and J ends, which lost 9 bases and 5 bases, there was a span of 16 bases. CDR3 sequence: CASKNLRVTEAFF. CDR3 in DNA: TGTGCCAGCAAGAACTTAAGGGTGACTGAAGCTTTCTTT.

This clone appeared many times. The chain carries TRBV12-3 or TRBV12-4 and TRBJ1-5; D is undetermined. Trimming took 0 bases from V and 4 from J, leaving 4 bases between them. This CDR3 has 13 residues. For the CDR3, the DNA is TGTGCCAGCAGTTTAGCAAGAAATCAGCCCCAGCATTTT. Residues: CASSLARNQPQHF.

For this clone: The junction does not match germline at one end; this may be a read error. This rearrangement joins TRBV30 to TRBJ2-7; a possible D gene is TRBD1 (6 bases). Germline V gene lookup returns CDR1 GTSNPN and CDR2 SVGIG (reference sequence). This CDR3 has 12 amino acids. The chain's CDR3 is CTWTVGNYEQYF. CDR3 sequence (DNA): TGTACCTGGACAGTGGGAAACTACGAGCAGTACTTC.